The TCR beta chain under discussion was sequenced for a study of T cell changes during pregnancy in multiple sclerosis. The CDR3 is 16 amino acids. In germline, CDR1 is SNHLY, CDR2 FYNNEI. Trimming shortened V by 5 bases and J by 4 bases, and 20 bases separated the two germline ends. The data were produced by immunoSEQ multiplex PCR, yet TCRdb's version contains in-frame clones alone and is incomplete. The sample lists around 100,000 clones; around 92% were seen once. This chain connects TRBV2 to TRBJ1-2, with D unclear. The sequence came from a female donor with multiple sclerosis, enrolled in a pregnancy study. Material: peripheral blood, obtained after pregnancy. In nucleotides, the CDR3 is TGTGCCAGCAGTCTAGAACCGGAGACGGCATCCTATGGCTACACCTTC. Encoded protein: CASSLEPETASYGYTF.